This record concerns one T cell receptor beta chain sequence. Its antigen is undetermined. This table comes from immunoSEQ multiplex PCR, and its TCRdb copy is limited to in-frame clones, with some not included. The sample lists about 10,000 clones; more than 45% were seen once. The data are from a study of siplizumab effects on memory and regulatory T cells. In germline, CDR1 is MDHEN, CDR2 SYDVKM. V lost 2 bases and J 5 bases, leaving 13 bases between the germline ends. The CDR3 loop spans 15 amino acids. Researchers maintained the mixed lymphocyte reaction cells in coculture at 37°C for about six days. The study, taken as a whole, reports: Naive T cells looked more diverse than memory cells, and they looked like major contributors to the alloresponse.

This receptor was identified in a human donor in good health; the cells came from an allogeneic mixed lymphocyte reaction. The chain links TRBV28 to TRBJ2-4; D may be TRBD1 (6 bases). The sample comprised CFSE-low (dividing) CD4+ T cells sorted from an allogeneic mixed lymphocyte reaction. DNA for the CDR3: TGTGCCAGCAGTTTAGTCGACTACAGGGAAAACATTCAGTACTTC. It is translated as CASSLVDYRENIQYF. The full variable domain, in which reference TRBV28 and TRBJ2-4 provide the parts outside the CDR3, is DVKVTQSSRYLVKRTGEKVFLECVQDMDHENMFWYRQDPGLGLRLIYFSYDVKMKEKGDIPEGYSVSREKKERFSLILESASTNQTSMYLCASSLVDYRENIQYFGAGTRLSVL.